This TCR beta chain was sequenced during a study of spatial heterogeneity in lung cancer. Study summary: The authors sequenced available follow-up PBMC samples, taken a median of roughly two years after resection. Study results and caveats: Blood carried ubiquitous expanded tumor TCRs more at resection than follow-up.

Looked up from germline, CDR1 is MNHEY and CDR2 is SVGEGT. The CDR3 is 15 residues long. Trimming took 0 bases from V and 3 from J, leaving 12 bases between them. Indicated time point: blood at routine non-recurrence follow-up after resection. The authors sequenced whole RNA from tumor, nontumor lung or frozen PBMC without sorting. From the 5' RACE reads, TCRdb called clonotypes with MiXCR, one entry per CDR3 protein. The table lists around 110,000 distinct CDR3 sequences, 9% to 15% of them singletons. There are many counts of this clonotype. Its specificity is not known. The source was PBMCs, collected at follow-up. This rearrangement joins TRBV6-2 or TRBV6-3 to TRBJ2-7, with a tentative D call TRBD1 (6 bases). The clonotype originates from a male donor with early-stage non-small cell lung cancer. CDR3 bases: TGTGCCAGCAGTTACTCTGGGGACATCTTCTACGAGCAGTACTTC. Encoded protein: CASSYSGDIFYEQYF.